This is a list of T cell receptor beta chains from one sample in a study of beta chain features in type 1 diabetes. Assay used: immunoSEQ multiplex PCR; TCRdb lists only in-frame clones, some missing. This sample has 850,000 to 900,000 clones, with 15% to 20% found just once. The source material was naive CD4+ T cells from blood. The receptors here all came from a woman aged 18-35 years in good health. Each CDR3 is given with its conserved first and last residue. The order of the fields is J gene, clone size, D gene, V gene, CDR3 DNA, CDR3 protein. D genes are given only for firm matches. The size field is filled for only some rows; it gives once, few, many or a size class.

J: TRBJ2-2
size: .
D: .
V: TRBV6-4
DNA: TGTGCCAGCAGTGAGGGACTTAACACCGGGGAGCTGTTTTTT
CDR3: CASSEGLNTGELFF

J: TRBJ2-7
size: .
D: .
V: TRBV5-5
DNA: TGTGCCAGCAGCTCCTTAGGAGCTTTTGCCGAGCAGTACTTC
CDR3: CASSSLGAFAEQYF

J: TRBJ1-2
size: .
D: .
V: TRBV20-1
DNA: TGCAGTGCGCCTGACGGGGGCTACACCTTC
CDR3: CSAPDGGYTF

J: TRBJ2-2
size: .
D: .
V: TRBV25-1
DNA: TGTGCCAGCAGTGACCCTAGCGTATACACCGGGGAGCTGTTTTTT
CDR3: CASSDPSVYTGELFF

J: TRBJ2-3
size: .
D: .
V: TRBV6-5
DNA: TGTGCCAGCGGGTTTACAGATACGCAGTATTTT
CDR3: CASGFTDTQYF

J: TRBJ2-5
size: few
D: TRBD1
V: TRBV18
DNA: TGTGCCAGCTCGAGGGACAGCCAAGAGACCCAGTACTTC
CDR3: CASSRDSQETQYF

J: TRBJ2-1
size: .
D: .
V: TRBV5-6
DNA: TGTGCCAGCAGCTTGGGACCCAGCTCCTACAATGAGCAGTTCTTC
CDR3: CASSLGPSSYNEQFF

J: TRBJ2-7
size: .
D: TRBD2
V: TRBV29-1
DNA: TGCAGTGTTCGCGGGAGTAATTCCTACGAGCAGTACTTC
CDR3: CSVRGSNSYEQYF

J: TRBJ1-1
size: few
D: .
V: TRBV27
DNA: TGTGCCAGCAGTTTTCTAGGAGTGACAGCGAACACTGAAGCTTTCTTT
CDR3: CASSFLGVTANTEAFF

J: TRBJ2-1
size: few
D: TRBD2
V: TRBV9
DNA: TGTGCCAGCAGCGTAGCTCTCGGGCTAGCGGGCTACAATGAGCAGTTCTTC
CDR3: CASSVALGLAGYNEQFF

J: TRBJ2-4
size: .
D: .
V: TRBV28
DNA: TGTGCCAGCAGTTCAGGGCACGCCAAAAACATTCAGTACTTC
CDR3: CASSSGHAKNIQYF

J: TRBJ1-2
size: few
D: .
V: TRBV2
DNA: TGTGCCAGCAGTGTACAGGGAGTCCCGGGCGGCTACACCTTC
CDR3: CASSVQGVPGGYTF

J: TRBJ2-5
size: few
D: TRBD2
V: TRBV11-1
DNA: TGTGCCAGCAGCACGGGAGTACCGGGACTAGCCCCGATCCGGCAGTACTTC
CDR3: CASSTGVPGLAPIRQYF

J: TRBJ2-5
size: few
D: TRBD2
V: TRBV7-9
DNA: TGTGCCAGCAGCTTATACCCTCGACCGGCGGGAGCCCAGTACTTC
CDR3: CASSLYPRPAGAQYF

J: TRBJ2-5
size: .
D: .
V: TRBV28
DNA: TGTGCCAGCAGTTTTAACAGCGAGACCCAGTACTTC
CDR3: CASSFNSETQYF

J: TRBJ2-3
size: .
D: TRBD1
V: TRBV2
DNA: TGTGCCAGCACAGGACAGGGAACAGATACGCAGTATTTT
CDR3: CASTGQGTDTQYF

J: TRBJ2-7
size: .
D: .
V: TRBV5-1
DNA: TGCGCCAGCAGCTGGAGGACAGGGAGGGGCGAGCAGTACTTC
CDR3: CASSWRTGRGEQYF

J: TRBJ2-5
size: few
D: TRBD2
V: TRBV7-2
DNA: TGTGCCAGCAGCCCCCCAGGGACGGGAGGAGAGACCCAGTACTTC
CDR3: CASSPPGTGGETQYF

J: TRBJ2-1
size: .
D: .
V: TRBV28
DNA: TGTGCCAGCAGGGGGTCCCAGGCTAGCTCCTACAATGAGCAGTTCTTC
CDR3: CASRGSQASSYNEQFF

J: TRBJ2-6
size: few
D: .
V: TRBV28
DNA: TGTGCCAGCAGCCCTGGTACTTCTGGGGCCAACGTCCTGACTTTC
CDR3: CASSPGTSGANVLTF